This TCR beta chain was identified during a study of neurological immune-mediated disorders. Per the germline V gene, CDR1 is SSHAT and CDR2 is FNYEAQ (reference sequence). Germline trimming cut 3 bases from V and 2 bases from J; bases unmatched to any gene: 3. The CDR3 consists of 14 residues. Time point indicated: longitudinal time-point 3. In this sample, this clonotype turned up many times. The cDNA came from 5'RACE, which used 10-nucleotide random UMIs. Over 200 million TCR-beta sequences (from 15-18 subjects) were yielded by each sequencing run. MiXCR, applied by TCRdb to the 5' RACE reads, yields one record per CDR3 protein. There are 84,000 or so distinct CDR3 sequences in the sample; about 4.3% occur only once, and less than 7.5% lies in the top ten.

The chain recombines TRBV7-7 with TRBJ2-5; 7 nucleotides match TRBD1. The sequence was collected from a woman aged 60 to 75 with multiple sclerosis. Sequencing input: PBMCs. The CDR3 protein is CASSFRQGQETQYF. The DNA for the CDR3 is TGTGCCAGCAGCTTTCGACAGGGTCAAGAGACCCAGTACTTC. Using reference TRBV7-7 and TRBJ2-5 for the parts outside the CDR3, the full variable domain is GAGVSQSPRYKVTKRGQDVTLRCDPISSHATLYWYQQALGQGPEFLTYFNYEAQPDKSGLPSDRFSAERPEGSISTLTIQRTEQRDSAMYRCASSFRQGQETQYFGPGTRLLVL.